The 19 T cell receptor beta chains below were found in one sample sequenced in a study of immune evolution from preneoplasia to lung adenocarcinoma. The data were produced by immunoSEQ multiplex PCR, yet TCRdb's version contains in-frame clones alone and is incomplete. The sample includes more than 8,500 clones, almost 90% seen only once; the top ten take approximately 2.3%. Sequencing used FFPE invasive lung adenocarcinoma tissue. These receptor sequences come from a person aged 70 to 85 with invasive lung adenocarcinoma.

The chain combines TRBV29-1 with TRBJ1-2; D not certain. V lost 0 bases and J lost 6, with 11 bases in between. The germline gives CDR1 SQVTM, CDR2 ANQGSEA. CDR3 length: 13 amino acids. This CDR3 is CSVEDRLRDGYTF. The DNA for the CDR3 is TGCAGCGTTGAAGATAGACTCAGAGATGGCTACACCTTC.

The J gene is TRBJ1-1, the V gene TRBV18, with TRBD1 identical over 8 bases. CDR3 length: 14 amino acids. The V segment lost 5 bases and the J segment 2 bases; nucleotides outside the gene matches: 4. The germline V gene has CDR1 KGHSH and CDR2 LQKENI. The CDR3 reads CASSGQGANTEAFF. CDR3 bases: TGTGCCAGCTCAGGGCAGGGGGCTAACACTGAAGCTTTCTTT.

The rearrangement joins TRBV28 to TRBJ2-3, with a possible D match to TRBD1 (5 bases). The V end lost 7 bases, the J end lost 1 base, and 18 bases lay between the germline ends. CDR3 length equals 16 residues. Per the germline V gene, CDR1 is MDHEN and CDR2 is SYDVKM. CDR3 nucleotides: TGTGCCAGCAACTTCGGTAGGGGCCCCGGCACAGATACGCAGTATTTT. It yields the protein CASNFGRGPGTDTQYF.

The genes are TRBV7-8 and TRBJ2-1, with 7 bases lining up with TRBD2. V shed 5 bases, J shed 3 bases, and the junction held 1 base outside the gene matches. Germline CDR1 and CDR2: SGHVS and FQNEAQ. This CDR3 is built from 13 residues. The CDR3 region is CASSRTSYNEQFF. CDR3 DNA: TGTGCCAGCAGCCGGACTAGCTACAATGAGCAGTTCTTC.

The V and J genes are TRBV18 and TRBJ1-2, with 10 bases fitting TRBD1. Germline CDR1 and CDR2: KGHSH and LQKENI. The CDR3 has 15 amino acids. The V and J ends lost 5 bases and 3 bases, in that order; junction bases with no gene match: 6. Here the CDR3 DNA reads TGTGCCAGCTCAGGAGGACAGGGGGTGGACTATGGCTACACCTTC. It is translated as CASSGGQGVDYGYTF.

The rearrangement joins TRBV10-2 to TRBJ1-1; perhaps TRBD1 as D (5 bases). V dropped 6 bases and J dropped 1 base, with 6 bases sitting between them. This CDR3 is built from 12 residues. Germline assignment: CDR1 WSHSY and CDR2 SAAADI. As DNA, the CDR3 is TGCGCCAGCAGCGGACAGAACACTGAAGCTTTCTTT. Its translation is CASSGQNTEAFF.

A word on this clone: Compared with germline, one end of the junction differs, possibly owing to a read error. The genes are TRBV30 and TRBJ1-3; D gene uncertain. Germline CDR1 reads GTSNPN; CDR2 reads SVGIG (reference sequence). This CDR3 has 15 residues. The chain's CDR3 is CVWSVTGSPGNTIYF. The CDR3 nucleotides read TGTGTCTGGAGTGTAACGGGGTCACCTGGAAACACCATATATTTT.

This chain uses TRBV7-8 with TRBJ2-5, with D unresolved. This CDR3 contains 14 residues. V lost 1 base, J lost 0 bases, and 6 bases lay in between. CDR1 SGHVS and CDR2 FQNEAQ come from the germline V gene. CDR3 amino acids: CASSLGSNQETQYF. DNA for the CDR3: TGTGCCAGCAGCTTAGGGTCCAACCAAGAGACCCAGTACTTC.

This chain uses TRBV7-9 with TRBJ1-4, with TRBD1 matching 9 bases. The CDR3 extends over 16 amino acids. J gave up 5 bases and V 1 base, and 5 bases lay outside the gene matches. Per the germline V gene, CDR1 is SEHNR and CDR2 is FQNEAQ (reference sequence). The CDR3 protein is CASSLGGTGPNEKLFF. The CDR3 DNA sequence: TGTGCCAGCAGCTTAGGAGGGACAGGGCCAAATGAAAAACTGTTTTTT.

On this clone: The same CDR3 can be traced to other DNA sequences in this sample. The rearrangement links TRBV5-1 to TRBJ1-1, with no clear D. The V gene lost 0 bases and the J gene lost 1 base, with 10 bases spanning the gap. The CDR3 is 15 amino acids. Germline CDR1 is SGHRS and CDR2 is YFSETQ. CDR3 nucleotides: TGCGCCAGCAGCTTGGACGGCAGGCCGAACACTGAAGCTTTCTTT. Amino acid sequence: CASSLDGRPNTEAFF.

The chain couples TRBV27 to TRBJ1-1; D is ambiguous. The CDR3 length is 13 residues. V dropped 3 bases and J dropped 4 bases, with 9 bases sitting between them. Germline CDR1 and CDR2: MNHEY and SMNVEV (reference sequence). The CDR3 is CASSLPEGTEAFF. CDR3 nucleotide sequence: TGTGCCAGCAGTTTGCCAGAGGGCACTGAAGCTTTCTTT.

In nucleotides, the CDR3 is TGCGCCAGCAGCCTTTACAGGGAGAGGACCGGGGAGCTGTTTTTT. Its translation: CASSLYRERTGELFF. The chain couples TRBV4-1 to TRBJ2-2; TRBD1 is a possible D gene (6 bases). Germline CDR1 MGHRA, CDR2 YSYEKL. The CDR3 is 15 residues long. Deletions cut 4 bases from V and 5 bases from J, with 14 bases between.

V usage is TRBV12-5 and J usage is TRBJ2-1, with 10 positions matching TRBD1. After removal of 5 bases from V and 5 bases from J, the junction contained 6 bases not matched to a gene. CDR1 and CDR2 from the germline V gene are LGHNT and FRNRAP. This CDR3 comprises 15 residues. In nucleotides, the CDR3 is TGTGCTAGTGGTACCGGACAGGGGGTTAACAATGAGCAGTTCTTC. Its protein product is CASGTGQGVNNEQFF.

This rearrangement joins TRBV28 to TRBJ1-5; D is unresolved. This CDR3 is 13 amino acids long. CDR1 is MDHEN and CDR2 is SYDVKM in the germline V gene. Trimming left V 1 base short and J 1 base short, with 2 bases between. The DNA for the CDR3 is TGTGCCAGCAGTTTATTAAGCAATCAGCCCCAGCATTTT. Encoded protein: CASSLLSNQPQHF.

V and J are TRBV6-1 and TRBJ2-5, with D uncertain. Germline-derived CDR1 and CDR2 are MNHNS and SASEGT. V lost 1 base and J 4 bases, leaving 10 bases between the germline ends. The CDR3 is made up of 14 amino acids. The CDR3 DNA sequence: TGTGCCAGCAGTGAAGGACGGTGGCGAGAGACCCAGTACTTC. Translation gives CASSEGRWRETQYF.

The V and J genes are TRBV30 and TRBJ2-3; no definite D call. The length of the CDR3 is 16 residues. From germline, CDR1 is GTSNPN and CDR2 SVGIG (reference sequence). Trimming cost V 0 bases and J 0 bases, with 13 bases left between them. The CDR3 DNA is TGTGCCTGGAGTGTACATACAGTCTTTAGCACAGATACGCAGTATTTT. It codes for CAWSVHTVFSTDTQYF.

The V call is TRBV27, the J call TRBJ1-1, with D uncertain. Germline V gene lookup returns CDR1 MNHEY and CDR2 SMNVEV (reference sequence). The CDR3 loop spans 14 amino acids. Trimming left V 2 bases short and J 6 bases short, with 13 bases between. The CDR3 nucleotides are TGTGCCAGCAGTTTAAGAAGTAAAAGTGCTGAAGCTTTCTTT. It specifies CASSLRSKSAEAFF.

The CDR3 loop reads CASSSRAPTGGGVLTEAFF. The CDR3 DNA reads as TGTGCCAGCAGTTCCAGGGCCCCCACAGGGGGCGGGGTGTTGACTGAAGCTTTCTTT. The chain couples TRBV27 to TRBJ1-1; 9 bases are shared with TRBD1. CDR1 MNHEY and CDR2 SMNVEV come from the germline V gene (reference sequence). J was trimmed by 5 bases and V by 4 bases; bases with no gene match: 20. CDR3 length: 19 residues.

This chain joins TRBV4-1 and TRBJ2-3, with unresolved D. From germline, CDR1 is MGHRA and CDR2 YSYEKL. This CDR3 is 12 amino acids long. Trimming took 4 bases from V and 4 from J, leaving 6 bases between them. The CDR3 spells CASSLSSDTQYF. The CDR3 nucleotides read TGCGCCAGCAGCCTTTCCTCAGATACGCAGTATTTT.